This record covers a single T cell receptor beta chain. No antigen is known for it. The sample originates from a study of blood T cells in healthy people across ages. Study results and limitations: The study found more naive CD4+ cells and higher diversity in long-lived than aged donors.

Primed by a sample-barcoded 5' primer and a J-beta primer mix, a second PCR proceeded for 7 to 11 cycles. One entry per CDR3 protein, called by TCRdb with MiXCR from the 5' RACE reads. The sample carries 1.5 million to 2 million distinct CDR3 sequences, about two fifths recorded once. V was trimmed by 4 bases and J by 3 bases, leaving 17 bases between them. Germline CDR1 and CDR2: SGHTA and FQGNSA. The CDR3 covers 16 residues. Sequences were obtained from blood. This sequence was found in a human donor in good health. The chain has TRBV7-2 and TRBJ2-3, with D maybe TRBD1 (6 bases). This CDR3 reads CASSSKKDSITDTQYF. The CDR3 nucleotides are TGTGCCAGCAGCTCCAAGAAGGACAGTATAACAGATACGCAGTATTTT.